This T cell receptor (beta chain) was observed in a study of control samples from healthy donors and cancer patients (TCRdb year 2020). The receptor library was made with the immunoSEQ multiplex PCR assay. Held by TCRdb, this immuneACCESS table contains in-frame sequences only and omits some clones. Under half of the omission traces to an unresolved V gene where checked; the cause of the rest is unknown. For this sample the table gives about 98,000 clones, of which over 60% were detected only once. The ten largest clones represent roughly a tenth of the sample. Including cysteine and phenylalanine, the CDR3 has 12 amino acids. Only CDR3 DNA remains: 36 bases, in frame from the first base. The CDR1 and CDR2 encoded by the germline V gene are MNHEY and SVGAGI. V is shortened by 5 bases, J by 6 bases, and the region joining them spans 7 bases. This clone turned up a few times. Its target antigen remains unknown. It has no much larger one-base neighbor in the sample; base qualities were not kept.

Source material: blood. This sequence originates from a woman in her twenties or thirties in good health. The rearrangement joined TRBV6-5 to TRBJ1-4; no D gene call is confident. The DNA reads TGTGCCAGCAGTCCAGGCCATGAAAAACTGTTTTTT. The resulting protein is CASSPGHEKLFF.